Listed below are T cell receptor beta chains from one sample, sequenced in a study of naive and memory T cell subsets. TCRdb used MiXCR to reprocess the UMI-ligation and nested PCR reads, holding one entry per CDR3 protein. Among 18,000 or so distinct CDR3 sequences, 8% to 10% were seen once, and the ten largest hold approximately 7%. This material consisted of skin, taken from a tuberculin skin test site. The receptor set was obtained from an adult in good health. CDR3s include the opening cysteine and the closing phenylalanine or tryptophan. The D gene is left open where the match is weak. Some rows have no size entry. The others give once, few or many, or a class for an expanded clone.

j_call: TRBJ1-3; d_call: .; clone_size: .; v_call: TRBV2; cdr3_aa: CASMGHFLSSGNTIYF; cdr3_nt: TGTGCCAGCATGGGACATTTTTTATCCTCTGGAAACACCATATATTTT
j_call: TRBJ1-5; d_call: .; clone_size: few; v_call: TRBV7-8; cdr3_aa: CASSLARVNQPQHF; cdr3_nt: TGTGCCAGCAGCTTAGCTCGGGTCAATCAGCCCCAGCATTTT
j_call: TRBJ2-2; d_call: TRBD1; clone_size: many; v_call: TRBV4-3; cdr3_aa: CASSQLSVLSWDRANTGELFF; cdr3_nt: TGCGCCAGCAGCCAACTGAGCGTGCTTTCCTGGGACAGGGCTAACACCGGGGAGCTGTTTTTT
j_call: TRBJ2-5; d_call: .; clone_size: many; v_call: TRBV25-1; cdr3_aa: CASSESGLRQETQYF; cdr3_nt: TGTGCCAGCAGTGAATCAGGATTACGACAAGAGACCCAGTACTTC
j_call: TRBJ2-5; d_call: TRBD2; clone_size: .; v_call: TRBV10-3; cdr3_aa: CAISESWTSGRARETQYF; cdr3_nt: TGTGCCATCAGTGAGTCTTGGACTAGCGGGAGGGCGCGGGAGACCCAGTACTTC
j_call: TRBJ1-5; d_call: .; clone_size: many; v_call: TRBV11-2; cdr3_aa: CASSPELNQPQHF; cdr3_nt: TGTGCCAGCAGCCCTGAGCTGAATCAGCCCCAGCATTTT
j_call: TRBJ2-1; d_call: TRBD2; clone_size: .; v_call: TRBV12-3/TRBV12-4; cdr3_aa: CASRPGGSDEQFF; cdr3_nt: TGTGCCAGCAGGCCCGGGGGGTCCGATGAGCAGTTCTTC
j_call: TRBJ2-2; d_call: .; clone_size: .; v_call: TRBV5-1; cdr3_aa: CASSSVLIGQANTGELFF; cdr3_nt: TGCGCCAGCAGCTCGGTGTTGATAGGACAAGCGAACACCGGGGAGCTGTTTTTT
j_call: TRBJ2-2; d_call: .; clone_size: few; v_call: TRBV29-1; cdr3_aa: CSVETPGELFF; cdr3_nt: TGCAGCGTTGAGACCCCCGGGGAGCTGTTTTTT
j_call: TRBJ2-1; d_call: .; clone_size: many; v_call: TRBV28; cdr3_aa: CASQNGGRSTYNEQFF; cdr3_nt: TGTGCCAGCCAAAATGGAGGGAGGAGCACCTACAATGAGCAGTTCTTC
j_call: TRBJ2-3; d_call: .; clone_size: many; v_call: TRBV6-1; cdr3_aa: CASSEDGAGAFLNTQYF; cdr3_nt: TGTGCCAGCAGTGAAGACGGGGCAGGGGCCTTCCTTAATACGCAGTATTTT
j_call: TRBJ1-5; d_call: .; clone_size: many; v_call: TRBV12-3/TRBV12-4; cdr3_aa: CASSRIGSNQPQHF; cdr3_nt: TGTGCCAGCAGCCGAATAGGTAGCAATCAGCCCCAGCATTTT
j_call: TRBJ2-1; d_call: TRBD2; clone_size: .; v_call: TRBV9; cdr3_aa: CASSSLPGRAGIYNEQFF; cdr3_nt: TGTGCCAGCAGCTCGTTACCAGGAAGAGCGGGAATCTACAATGAGCAGTTCTTC
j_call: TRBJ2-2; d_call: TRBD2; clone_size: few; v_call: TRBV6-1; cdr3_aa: CASSSGTIPTGELFF; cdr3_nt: TGTGCCAGCAGTTCCGGGACTATACCCACCGGGGAGCTGTTTTTT
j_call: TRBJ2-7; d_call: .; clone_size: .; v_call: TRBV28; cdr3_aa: CASSPLWGNNYEQYF; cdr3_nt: TGTGCCAGCAGTCCTCTTTGGGGGAATAACTACGAGCAGTACTTC
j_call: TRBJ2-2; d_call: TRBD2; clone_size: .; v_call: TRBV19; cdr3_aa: CASSPGGTGELFF; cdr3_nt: TGTGCCAGTAGTCCCGGGGGGACCGGGGAGCTGTTTTTT